The 22 T cell receptor beta chains presented below share a single source sample, sequenced in a study of spatial heterogeneity in lung cancer. MiXCR, applied by TCRdb to the 5' RACE reads, yields one record per CDR3 protein. The data hold approximately 2,000 distinct CDR3 sequences, with about 8% observed a single time. Documented time point: sample taken at primary tumor resection. Unsorted whole RNA samples from tumor, nontumor lung or frozen PBMC were sequenced. This material consisted of normal lung tissue next to the tumor, taken at surgery. Receptor source: a male donor with early-stage non-small cell lung cancer.

This clonotype is labeled medium-sized. As an off-target read in a library built for alpha chains, this beta chain has a frequency of little significance. The chain is built from TRBV19 and TRBJ1-5; tentative D call: TRBD1 (5 bases). Trimming shortened V by 5 bases and J by 0 bases, and 14 bases separated the two germline ends. In germline, CDR1 is LNHDA, CDR2 SQIVND (reference sequence). The CDR3 covers 16 residues. The CDR3 nucleotides are TGTGCCAGTAGTGAGTCGGGACTTTTTAGCAATCAGCCCCAGCATTTT. It specifies CASSESGLFSNQPQHF.

By sample share, this clonotype is large. This beta chain was picked up by a library intended for alpha chains and is off target, so its count carries little meaning. This chain joins TRBV12-3 or TRBV12-4 and TRBJ1-2; 7 bases align to TRBD1. V trimming: 5 bases; J trimming: 6 bases; junction bases outside the gene matches: 9. This CDR3 spans 14 amino acids. The CDR3 nucleotides are TGTGCCAGCAGTCTGAACGACAGGGTCCATGGCTACACCTTC. This translates into CASSLNDRVHGYTF.

In this sample, this clonotype turned up a few times. The size of this beta chain means little, since it is a stray read in a library made for alpha chains. The chain combines TRBV20-1 with TRBJ1-2; TRBD1 is a possible D gene (5 bases). This CDR3 is 16 amino acids long. Germline lookup yields CDR1 DFQATT and CDR2 SNEGSKA (reference sequence). Trimming pared 0 bases from V and 6 bases from J, leaving 20 bases between. The CDR3: CSARDRSQGDRNGYTF. The CDR3 coding sequence is TGCAGTGCTAGAGATCGGTCCCAGGGAGATAGAAATGGCTACACCTTC.

This clonotype ranks as hyperexpanded. The library was built for alpha chains, so this beta chain is an off-target read and its size means little. This rearrangement joins TRBV6-6 to TRBJ2-3; D perhaps matches TRBD2 (5 bases). V shed 0 bases and J shed 2 bases, with 9 bases lying between them. The length of the CDR3 is 15 residues. The germline V gene encodes CDR1 MNHNY and CDR2 SVGAGI (reference sequence). CDR3 nucleotide sequence: TGTGCCAGCAGTTACTCTCAGCGGTACACAGATACGCAGTATTTT. Translated: CASSYSQRYTDTQYF.

This clonotype was recorded at least ten times. This beta chain slipped into a library made for alpha chains as a stray read, so its size is not meaningful. This chain joins TRBV5-1 and TRBJ1-1; D may be TRBD1 (5 bases). CDR1 is SGHRS, CDR2 YFSETQ, per germline. The CDR3 spans 16 residues. Trimming took off 0 bases at V and 6 bases at J, with 18 bases between the two ends. The CDR3 region is CASSLGLGPYGPEAFF. The CDR3 DNA sequence: TGCGCCAGCAGCTTGGGTCTGGGACCTTATGGACCTGAAGCTTTCTTT.

As concerns this clonotype: Being off target in a library aimed at alpha chains, this beta chain has a size of little meaning. This CDR3 is CAISEGAVNEQYF. The CDR3 DNA reads as TGTGCCATCAGTGAGGGAGCAGTTAACGAGCAGTACTTC. This rearrangement joins TRBV10-3 to TRBJ2-7; D gene uncertain. The germline V and J ends were trimmed by 2 bases and 5 bases, with 10 bases remaining between them. Germline CDR1 reads ENHRY; CDR2 reads SYGVKD. This CDR3 region has 13 residues.

This clonotype is judged medium-sized. This beta chain slipped into a library made for alpha chains as a stray read, so its size is not meaningful. The chain recombines TRBV27 with TRBJ1-2; D gene ambiguous. The CDR3 sequence is 15 residues long. Deletions cut 2 bases from V and 8 bases from J, with 18 bases between. Germline V gives CDR1 MNHEY, CDR2 SMNVEV (reference sequence). The CDR3 is CASSLVSAGRPGYTF. The CDR3, as DNA: TGTGCCAGCAGTTTAGTCAGTGCCGGGAGGCCCGGCTACACCTTC.

A word on this clonotype: Found in a library prepared for alpha chains, this beta chain is an off-target read, and its abundance has little meaning. The gene calls are TRBV5-1 and TRBJ1-6, with 7 positions matching TRBD1. This CDR3 comprises 14 residues. CDR1 and CDR2 from the germline V gene are SGHRS and YFSETQ. V lost 7 bases and J lost 8; bases outside the gene matches: 9. The CDR3 nucleotides are TGCGCCAGCCGGACTCGGGACAGTTATTCACCCCTCCACTTT. This sequence encodes CASRTRDSYSPLHF.

This clonotype was seen a few times. Because the library targeted alpha chains, this beta chain is an off-target read whose size means little. This sequence joins TRBV29-1 and TRBJ2-1; TRBD2 matches 10 bases. Germline CDR1 SQVTM, CDR2 ANQGSEA. The CDR3 runs 12 residues. V lost 6 bases, J lost 6 bases, and 2 bases stayed unmatched. The CDR3 reads CSVRTSGNEQFF. CDR3 DNA sequence: TGCAGCGTACGGACTAGCGGCAATGAGCAGTTCTTC.

A remark on this clonotype: Little can be read into the size of this beta chain, an off-target read in a library designed for alpha chains. This chain joins TRBV2 and TRBJ1-6; TRBD1 might be the D (6 bases). The CDR3 has 14 amino acids. Germline V gives CDR1 SNHLY, CDR2 FYNNEI. V was pared by 3 bases and J by 6 bases, with 9 bases between. The CDR3 DNA reads TGTGCCAGCAGTGACGGGACACCTAATTCACCCCTCCACTTT. This gives the protein CASSDGTPNSPLHF.

This clonotype came up many times. A library prepared for alpha chains yielded this beta chain as an off-target read; its size is of little meaning. The chain has TRBV27 and TRBJ1-5, with a tentative D call TRBD1 (5 bases). CDR3 size: 15 residues. Germline CDR1 is MNHEY and CDR2 is SMNVEV (reference sequence). Trimming removed 3 bases at V and 1 base at J, with 10 bases between. The CDR3 DNA is TGTGCCAGCAGTTTTGTAACAGGAAGCAATCAGCCCCAGCATTTT. Protein product: CASSFVTGSNQPQHF.

There are many counts of this clonotype. This beta chain is an unintended read in a library built for alpha chains; its size means little. The V call is TRBV27, the J call TRBJ2-3; TRBD1 matches at 8 bases. This CDR3 spans 16 amino acids. In germline, CDR1 is MNHEY, CDR2 SMNVEV (reference sequence). V lost 5 bases to trimming and J lost 4 bases; unmatched junction nucleotides: 11. CDR3 sequence: CASSLSRPGGPDTQYF. For the CDR3, the DNA is TGTGCCAGCAGTCTCTCTCGACCAGGGGGCCCAGATACGCAGTATTTT.

This clonotype was picked up many times. This beta chain was picked up by a library intended for alpha chains and is off target, so its count carries little meaning. This chain joins TRBV27 and TRBJ1-1; D not certain. The CDR3 length is 13 residues. Per germline, CDR1 MNHEY and CDR2 SMNVEV (reference sequence). The V end lost 5 bases, the J end lost 4 bases, and 11 bases lay between the germline ends. DNA of the CDR3: TGTGCCAGCAGTGAAAGGAGAACCACTGAAGCTTTCTTT. Its protein is CASSERRTTEAFF.

This clonotype is categorized as large (0.1 to 1%). Because this beta chain is a stray read in a library intended to capture alpha chains, its abundance should not be given much weight. The chain combines TRBV20-1 with TRBJ2-7; D gene uncertain. CDR3 size: 12 residues. The V end lost 3 bases, the J end lost 9 bases, and 15 bases lay between the germline ends. Per the germline V gene, CDR1 is DFQATT and CDR2 is SNEGSKA (reference sequence). The CDR3 nucleotides are TGCAGTGCTAGTTTAGGACCGGCGGCGCAGTACTTC. Its translation: CSASLGPAAQYF.

In regard to this clonotype: Because the library targeted alpha chains, this beta chain is an off-target read whose size means little. The chain couples TRBV7-2 to TRBJ2-7; 7 bases agree with TRBD2. V was pared by 0 bases and J by 2 bases, with 7 bases of the junction left unmatched. The CDR3 is 16 amino acids. Germline loops: CDR1 SGHTA, CDR2 FQGNSA. The CDR3 nucleotides read TGTGCCAGCAGCTTAGCGCCTAGCGGAGGGGCCTACGAGCAGTACTTC. Translation gives CASSLAPSGGAYEQYF. The full variable domain, with the rest looked up from reference TRBV7-2 and TRBJ2-7, is GAGVSQSPSNKVTEKGKDVELRCDPISGHTALYWYRQSLGQGLEFLIYFQGNSAPDKSGLPSDRFSAERTGGSVSTLTIQRTQQEDSAVYLCASSLAPSGGAYEQYFGPGTRLTVT.

In its sample, this clonotype is medium-sized (0.01 to 0.1%). Because this beta chain is a stray read in a library intended to capture alpha chains, its abundance should not be given much weight. CDR3 sequence reads: CASSSRTGGSYNEQFF. The CDR3 DNA sequence: TGTGCCAGCAGCTCCCGGACAGGGGGCTCCTACAATGAGCAGTTCTTC. The chain carries TRBV11-3 and TRBJ2-1; 10 nucleotides match TRBD1. Trimming at V came to 4 bases and at J to 0 bases, leaving 3 bases not matched to a gene. The length of the CDR3 is 16 residues. CDR1 is SGHNT and CDR2 is YENEEA in the germline V gene. Full variable domain (outside the CDR3, taken from reference TRBV11-3 and TRBJ2-1): EAGVVQSPRYKIIEKKQPVAFWCNPISGHNTLYWYLQNLGQGPELLIRYENEEAVDDSQLPKDRFSAERLKGVDSTLKIQPAELGDSAVYLCASSSRTGGSYNEQFFGPGTRLTVL.

This clonotype qualifies as medium-sized. This beta chain turned up in a library designed for alpha chains; as an off-target read, its abundance says little. V and J are TRBV28 and TRBJ2-1; D unclear. The germline V and J ends were trimmed by 7 bases and 5 bases, with 6 bases remaining between them. This CDR3 has 11 residues. Germline lookup yields CDR1 MDHEN and CDR2 SYDVKM. The CDR3 sequence: CASTQNNEQFF. In nucleotides, the CDR3 is TGTGCCAGCACCCAAAACAATGAGCAGTTCTTC.

As for this clonotype: Because this beta chain is a stray read in a library intended to capture alpha chains, its abundance should not be given much weight. The chain employs TRBV14 and TRBJ2-2; D is undetermined. The V end was cut by 8 bases, the J end by 0 bases, with 10 bases between. Germline CDR1 SGHDN, CDR2 FVKESK. The CDR3 has 14 amino acids. This chain's CDR3 is CASRGVTNTGELFF. CDR3 bases: TGTGCCAGCCGAGGAGTTACGAACACCGGGGAGCTGTTTTTT.

This clonotype was seen ten or more times. This beta chain is a stray sequence in a library constructed for alpha chains; its clone size is not meaningful. This rearrangement joins TRBV5-1 to TRBJ2-7, with a weak D call TRBD1 (5 bases). The germline gives CDR1 SGHRS, CDR2 YFSETQ. The CDR3 spans 14 residues. Trimming stripped 0 bases from V and 1 base from J, with 8 bases between. CDR3: CASSLGQFSYEQYF. The CDR3 DNA follows: TGCGCCAGCAGCTTGGGACAGTTTTCCTACGAGCAGTACTTC. Full variable domain (rest looked up from reference TRBV5-1 and TRBJ2-7): KAGVTQTPRYLIKTRGQQVTLSCSPISGHRSVSWYQQTPGQGLQFLFEYFSETQRNKGNFPGRFSGRQFSNSRSEMNVSTLELGDSALYLCASSLGQFSYEQYFGPGTRLTVT.

This clonotype appeared many times. Little can be read into the size of this beta chain, an off-target read in a library designed for alpha chains. The chain has TRBV29-1 and TRBJ1-2, with TRBD1 matching over 7 bases. V lost 6 bases, J lost 6 bases, and 10 bases stayed unmatched. The CDR3 has 13 amino acids. Germline CDR1 is SQVTM and CDR2 is ANQGSEA. The CDR3 protein is CSVRQGSLNGYTF. CDR3 in DNA: TGCAGCGTCAGACAGGGTTCATTGAATGGCTACACCTTC. Variable domain in full (rest from reference TRBV29-1 and TRBJ1-2): SAVISQKPSRDICQRGTSLTIQCQVDSQVTMMFWYRQQPGQSLTLIATANQGSEATYESGFVIDKFPISRPNLTFSTLTVSNMSPEDSSIYLCSVRQGSLNGYTFGSGTRLTVV.

This clonotype is deemed medium-sized. This beta chain is a stray read from a library made for alpha chains; its abundance is not meaningful. The chain joins TRBV7-2 to TRBJ1-1; D gene uncertain. Germline V gene sequence: CDR1 SGHTA, CDR2 FQGNSA. Trimming left V 0 bases short and J 4 bases short, with 9 bases between. The CDR3 loop spans 14 amino acids. The CDR3 protein is CASSLAGGRTEAFF. CDR3 in DNA: TGTGCCAGCAGCTTAGCGGGAGGACGCACTGAAGCTTTCTTT.

This clonotype is judged medium-sized. Being off target in a library aimed at alpha chains, this beta chain has a size of little meaning. The chain has TRBV14 and TRBJ1-1, with unresolved D. Germline CDR1 SGHDN, CDR2 FVKESK. V lost 5 bases and J lost 1, with 14 bases in between. The CDR3 extends over 15 amino acids. In DNA form, the CDR3 reads TGTGCCAGCAGCAAACTCGAAGCCAAGAACACTGAAGCTTTCTTT. The encoded protein is CASSKLEAKNTEAFF.